Shown below are 9 T cell receptor beta chains from a single sample sequenced in a study of T cell responses to AZD1222 COVID-19 vaccine. Method: immunoSEQ multiplex PCR; TCRdb's copy keeps in-frame clones and lacks some. The sample comprises 100,000 to 130,000 clones, roughly 87% of which are singletons, and 3.5% to 4.5% rests with the top ten. The source was peripheral blood, collected on day 0 of AZD1222 vaccination. Source of these receptors: an adult in good health.

V usage is TRBV9 and J usage is TRBJ1-1; 9 bases line up with TRBD1. The ends lost 4 bases at V and 8 bases at J; junction bases unmatched: 9. CDR3 length: 14 residues. Germline assignment: CDR1 SGDLS and CDR2 YYNGEE. The DNA of the CDR3 is TGTGCCAGCAGCCCAAGTGGGGGGACAGGGGAAGCTTTCTTT. Translation gives CASSPSGGTGEAFF.

On this clone itself: A read error may account for a junction end that differs from germline. In nucleotides, the CDR3 is TGTGCCAGCAGCTTTGACCGTGTAGGGGAAGTTTTT. Translating it yields CASSFDRVGEVF. This chain joins TRBV7-9 and TRBJ1-4; D might be TRBD1 (5 bases). The CDR3 sequence is 12 residues long. From germline, CDR1 is SEHNR and CDR2 FQNEAQ (reference sequence).

In this sample, this clone turned up once. CDR3 bases: TGTGCCAGCAGTTTCGGACGTTCAGGTCAGCCCCAGCATTTT. Encoded protein: CASSFGRSGQPQHF. The chain combines TRBV6-5 with TRBJ1-5; unclear D gene. The CDR3 covers 14 residues. The germline V and J ends were trimmed by 4 bases and 6 bases, with 13 bases remaining between them. Germline-derived CDR1 and CDR2 are MNHEY and SVGAGI.

The gene calls are TRBV12-2 and TRBJ2-7; no DNA check was done on the table's D call, TRBD2. TRBV12-2 is an annotated pseudogene. The CDR3 spans 14 residues. CDR3 amino acids: CASRSGGPNYEQYF. The CDR3 DNA reads as TGTGCAAGTCGCTCTGGCGGGCCGAACTACGAGCAGTACTTC.

The chain employs TRBV6-2 or TRBV6-3 and TRBJ1-1; possible D gene TRBD1, 6 bases. Trimming removed 5 bases from V and 11 bases from J, with 18 bases in between. The CDR3 runs 13 residues. CDR1 and CDR2 from the germline V gene are MNHEY and SVGEGT. CDR3 nucleotides: TGTGCCAGCAGTGGACAGATGAACACTGGGGCTTTCTTT. Encoded protein: CASSGQMNTGAFF.

This sequence joins TRBV6-5 and TRBJ1-6; the match to TRBD1 covers 7 bases. Germline V gene sequence: CDR1 MNHEY, CDR2 SVGAGI. This CDR3 has 14 residues. J gave up 4 bases and V 11 bases, and 8 bases lay outside the gene matches. The DNA for the CDR3 is TGTGCCGGGGGACAGCAGAGTTATAATTCACCCCTCCACTTT. Amino acids: CAGGQQSYNSPLHF.

This clone was detected once. The rearrangement joins TRBV4-2 to TRBJ2-3; either TRBD1 or TRBD2 may fit D (5 bases each). The CDR3 has 16 amino acids. V was cut by 1 base and J by 2 bases, with 13 bases left in between. Germline V gene data show CDR1 as LGHNA and CDR2 as YNFKEQ. The CDR3 sequence: CASSQVGTGSTDTQYF. CDR3 nucleotides: TGTGCCAGCAGCCAAGTTGGGACCGGGTCCACAGATACGCAGTATTTT.

This clone has only a few counts. The V and J genes are TRBV12-3 or TRBV12-4 and TRBJ1-1, with unresolved D. V lost 3 bases, J lost 7 bases, and 9 bases lay in between. This CDR3 is built from 12 residues. CDR3 bases: TGTGCCAGCAGTTTCGGGGAAGATGAAGCTTTCTTT. Its translation: CASSFGEDEAFF.

The rearrangement links TRBV7-9 to TRBJ1-2; no reliable D call. CDR3 length: 13 amino acids. Germline values: CDR1 SEHNR, CDR2 FQNEAQ (reference sequence). V lost 4 bases to trimming and J lost 4 bases, with 10 bases between them. CDR3 loop: CASSSVGSYGYTF. The CDR3 DNA follows: TGTGCCAGCAGCTCGGTTGGGTCCTATGGCTACACCTTC.